Sequencing of this T cell receptor beta chain was carried out in a study of early stage breast cancer tumors. As for the study in general: Seven to nine ER+/PR+/HER2- tumors were invasive ductal; four were invasive lobular.

The V end lost 1 base, the J end lost 6 bases, and 16 bases lay between the germline ends. From germline, CDR1 is SGHDT and CDR2 YYEEEE. The CDR3 has 16 residues. Using immunoSEQ multiplex PCR, the repertoire was profiled, and TCRdb retains in-frame clones only, with some absent. The data hold about 50,000 clones, with around three quarters observed a single time. Study-wide results and caveats: Comparing each tissue with blood distinguished tumor from normal in about 90% of the 16 patients. Compared with adjacent normal breast, tumors showed about 2.5-fold denser, more clonal T cells. Enriched TCRB sequences shared across patients were mostly commonly generated sequences.

Notes on this clone: Its antigen is still unknown.

This rearrangement joins TRBV5-6 to TRBJ1-4; D may be TRBD1 (5 bases). The source is a person in their thirties with breast cancer. Sequencing was performed on blood. This CDR3 reads CASSLRVGQGYEKLFF. Written as DNA, the CDR3 is TGTGCCAGCAGCTTGAGGGTTGGGCAGGGCTATGAAAAACTGTTTTTT.